The 18 T cell receptor beta chains given below trace back to one sample, sequenced in a study of blood T cell repertoires in COVID-19. Clones were read by immunoSEQ multiplex PCR, and TCRdb kept only the in-frame ones, dropping some. The sample carries around 250,000 clones, more than 75% recorded once. The sample was peripheral blood. All receptors derive from a man aged 40-49 years with active or convalescent COVID-19.

V and J are TRBV7-3 and TRBJ2-1; 10 bases match TRBD2. The CDR3 contains 15 residues. Losses at the gene ends were 2 bases for V and 5 bases for J; bases not matched to a gene: 3. The germline CDR1 and CDR2 sequences are SGHTA and FQGTGA. This CDR3 is CASSLLAGADNEQFF. The DNA for the CDR3 is TGTGCCAGCAGCTTACTAGCGGGAGCCGACAATGAGCAGTTCTTC.

V and J are TRBV14 and TRBJ1-1, with D perhaps matching TRBD1 (6 bases). The CDR3 is 15 amino acids. With 3 bases removed from V and 1 base from J, the gap between germline ends came to 12 bases. Germline CDR1 SGHDN, CDR2 FVKESK. This CDR3 is CASSQWLRGNTEAFF. The CDR3 bases are TGTGCCAGCAGCCAGTGGCTCAGGGGGAACACTGAAGCTTTCTTT.

The count of this clone is one. In DNA form, the CDR3 reads TGTGCCAGCAGCCCCCGACAGGGGGCATCGGAGACCCAGTACTTC. Residues: CASSPRQGASETQYF. The chain joins TRBV3-1 (or the pseudogene TRBV3-2) to TRBJ2-5; the match to TRBD1 covers 10 bases. CDR3 length equals 15 residues. CDR1 and CDR2 (germline): LGHDT, YNNKEL (reference sequence). With V trimmed by 4 bases and J by 5 bases, 7 bases remained unmatched.

The rearrangement joins TRBV7-3 to TRBJ2-2; 7 bases line up with TRBD1. Germline loops: CDR1 SGHTA, CDR2 FQGTGA. The CDR3 consists of 14 residues. With V trimmed by 7 bases and J by 0 bases, 2 bases remained unmatched. CDR3 region: CASTRGPNTGELFF. The DNA for the CDR3 is TGTGCCAGCACGAGGGGGCCGAACACCGGGGAGCTGTTTTTT.

The rearrangement uses TRBV6-1 and TRBJ1-2; D ambiguous. In germline, CDR1 is MNHNS, CDR2 SASEGT. The CDR3 totals 13 residues. V shed 3 bases and J shed 4 bases, with 9 bases lying between them. The CDR3 region has the DNA TGTGCCAGCAGTGATAGTACAGTCTATGGCTACACCTTC. Protein: CASSDSTVYGYTF.

The chain joins TRBV5-6 to TRBJ1-5; a possible D gene is TRBD1 (5 bases). Germline lookup yields CDR1 SGHDT and CDR2 YYEEEE. V lost 2 bases and J 4 bases, leaving 10 bases between the germline ends. The CDR3 is 14 residues long. The CDR3 bases are TGTGCCAGCAGCTTAGGGACTCTTAATCAGCCCCAGCATTTT. This encodes CASSLGTLNQPQHF.

The chain combines TRBV19 with TRBJ2-5, with D perhaps matching TRBD2 (7 bases). V gave up 3 bases and J gave up 7 bases, with 9 bases separating them. Germline V gives CDR1 LNHDA, CDR2 SQIVND (reference sequence). The CDR3 is made up of 12 amino acids. CDR3 DNA sequence: TGTGCCAGTAGTATGGGGGGGGCGACCCAGTACTTC. It codes for CASSMGGATQYF. Supplemented by reference TRBV19 and TRBJ2-5, the full variable domain reads DGGITQSPKYLFRKEGQNVTLSCEQNLNHDAMYWYRQDPGQGLRLIYYSQIVNDFQKGDIAEGYSVSREKKESFPLTVTSAQKNPTAFYLCASSMGGATQYFGPGTRLLVL.

V and J are TRBV14 and TRBJ2-3; D unclear. CDR3 length: 13 residues. Germline V CDR1 and CDR2: SGHDN, FVKESK. Trimming removed 4 bases from V and 6 bases from J, with 11 bases in between. CDR3 coding DNA: TGTGCCAGCAGCCCTGGCGCCGGGGATACGCAGTATTTT. Translation gives CASSPGAGDTQYF.

The J gene is TRBJ1-6, the V gene TRBV3-1 (or the pseudogene TRBV3-2); D possibly corresponds to TRBD1 (5 bases). V gave up 5 bases and J gave up 7 bases, with 15 bases separating them. Germline V lookup: CDR1 LGHDT, CDR2 YNNKEL (reference sequence). CDR3 length equals 15 residues. CDR3 sequence: CASSTRTGGNSPLHF. The CDR3, as DNA: TGTGCCAGCAGCACCAGGACGGGGGGGAATTCACCCCTCCACTTT.

This chain links TRBV15 with TRBJ1-3; D gene ambiguous. Germline-derived CDR1 and CDR2 are LNHNV and YYDKDF (reference sequence). V was cut by 4 bases and J by 0 bases, with 7 bases left in between. CDR3 length: 14 amino acids. The CDR3 spells CATSTRSSGNTIYF. DNA of the CDR3: TGTGCCACCAGCACACGGAGCTCTGGAAACACCATATATTTT.

J is TRBJ1-1 and V is TRBV9; D gene unclear. Germline CDR1 reads SGDLS; CDR2 reads YYNGEE. The CDR3 is made up of 13 amino acids. Deletions cut 1 base from V and 0 bases from J, with 4 bases between. CDR3 DNA: TGTGCCAGCAGCGTATATCTGAACACTGAAGCTTTCTTT. The encoded protein is CASSVYLNTEAFF.

The chain has TRBV9 and TRBJ2-2, with 7 positions matching TRBD1. The junction had 5 bases not matched to a gene; V was cut back by 1 base and J by 2 bases. CDR1 and CDR2 (germline): SGDLS, YYNGEE. The CDR3 extends over 16 amino acids. The DNA for the CDR3 is TGTGCCAGCAGCGTAATTGACAGGGCAAACACCGGGGAGCTGTTTTTT. Its translation is CASSVIDRANTGELFF.

V usage is TRBV24-1 and J usage is TRBJ1-3; D remains unclear. V dropped 5 bases and J dropped 1 base, with 5 bases sitting between them. The length of the CDR3 is 13 residues. Per the germline V gene, CDR1 is KGHDR and CDR2 is SFDVKD. Here the CDR3 reads CATSAESGNTIYF. CDR3 nucleotide sequence: TGTGCCACCAGTGCGGAGTCTGGAAACACCATATATTTT.

The chain employs TRBV7-6 and TRBJ1-6; possibly TRBD1 for D (6 bases). This CDR3 region has 16 residues. Between the trimmed V and J ends, which lost 1 base and 6 bases, there was a span of 13 bases. Germline loops: CDR1 SGHVS, CDR2 FNYEAQ. The CDR3 coding sequence is TGTGCCAGCAGCTTAGGAGAGGACAGCTTTAATTCACCCCTCCACTTT. Amino acids: CASSLGEDSFNSPLHF. Full variable domain (outside the CDR3, taken from reference TRBV7-6 and TRBJ1-6): GAGVSQSPRYKVTKRGQDVALRCDPISGHVSLYWYRQALGQGPEFLTYFNYEAQQDKSGLPNDRFSAERPEGSISTLTIQRTEQRDSAMYRCASSLGEDSFNSPLHFGNGTRLTVT.

The gene calls are TRBV11-1 and TRBJ2-3; possibly TRBD1 for D (5 bases). This CDR3 has 13 amino acids. V was shortened by 5 bases and J by 3 bases, with 9 bases between the two germline ends. Germline CDR1 and CDR2: SGHAT and FQDESV (reference sequence). The CDR3 nucleotides read TGTGCCAGCAGCCTGGCAGGGACAGATACGCAGTATTTT. Protein product: CASSLAGTDTQYF. The full variable domain, in which reference TRBV11-1 and TRBJ2-3 provide the parts outside the CDR3, is EAEVAQSPRYKITEKSQAVAFWCDPISGHATLYWYRQILGQGPELLVQFQDESVVDDSQLPKDRFSAERLKGVDSTLKIQPAELGDSAMYLCASSLAGTDTQYFGPGTRLTVL.

This chain joins TRBV5-6 and TRBJ2-7; D remains ambiguous. V shed 2 bases and J shed 7 bases, with 10 bases lying between them. The CDR3 sequence is 12 residues long. CDR1 and CDR2 from the germline V gene are SGHDT and YYEEEE. The CDR3 coding sequence is TGTGCCAGCAGCTTTCGTACCGAGGAGCAGTACTTC. It is translated as CASSFRTEEQYF.

The J gene is TRBJ1-6, the V gene TRBV7-2; 8 nucleotides match TRBD1. This CDR3 is 15 amino acids long. The germline CDR1 and CDR2 sequences are SGHTA and FQGNSA. Trimming cost V 1 base and J 10 bases; bases outside gene matches: 6. The CDR3 loop is CASSLDRGLGSPLHF. The CDR3 bases are TGTGCCAGCAGCTTAGACAGGGGGTTGGGGTCACCCCTCCACTTT.

The chain combines TRBV21-1 with TRBJ1-2; the table's D call, TRBD1, has no DNA check behind it. TRBV21-1 is a pseudogene. The CDR3 length is 20 residues. As DNA, the CDR3 is TGTGCCAGCAGCAAAAGGTATTTAGAAAAGCGGGGACAGGGGCTCTATGGCTACACCTTC. Amino acid sequence: CASSKRYLEKRGQGLYGYTF.